The present entry profiles one T cell receptor beta chain with its context. Clinical history reported by participants formed the basis on which cohorts were assigned. This sample stems from a study of blood T cell repertoires in COVID-19. Study context: Acute and convalescent COVID-19 samples came from the United States, Italy and Spain.

Libraries were prepared by immunoSEQ multiplex PCR; TCRdb keeps only in-frame clonotypes and omits some of them. The table includes fewer than 200,000 clones, 65% to 90% detected once. The TCR originated in a man aged 50-60 years who had recovered from COVID-19. The sequenced sample was PBMCs or T cells enriched from blood (not recorded which).

CDR3 region: CASSVGGNTYEQYF. CDR3 bases: TGTGCCAGCAGCGTTGGGGGGAACACCTACGAGCAGTACTTC. This rearrangement joins TRBV7-9 to TRBJ2-7; D might be TRBD2 (6 bases). The ends were cut back, 5 bases at V and 2 bases at J, with 13 bases in the middle. The CDR3 is 14 residues long. From germline, CDR1 is SEHNR and CDR2 FQNEAQ (reference sequence).